This entry lists 21 T cell receptor beta chains sequenced from one sample in a study of tumor and adjacent non-tumor tissue in lung cancer. The library came from three nested PCR rounds adapted from ARM-PCR protocols. TCRdb recomputed calls from the multiplex PCR reads with MiXCR, one row per CDR3 protein. The data hold tens of thousands of distinct CDR3 sequences, with around 70% observed a single time. This sample's RNA came from whole unsorted tissue. The normal lung tissue was taken more than 3 cm from the tumor edge. What was sequenced was distant non-tumor lung tissue. Receptor source: a woman aged 50 to 60 with non-small cell lung cancer.

This clonotype occurred a few times. This chain's CDR3 is CASSFRIPGLAGGDTQYF. CDR3 sequence (DNA): TGTGCCAGCAGCTTCCGTATACCGGGACTAGCGGGAGGAGATACGCAGTATTTT. The V call is TRBV7-9, the J call TRBJ2-3, with TRBD2 identical over 15 bases. This CDR3 contains 18 residues. The germline V gene encodes CDR1 SEHNR and CDR2 FQNEAQ (reference sequence). The V segment lost 3 bases and the J segment 5 bases; nucleotides outside the gene matches: 9.

This CDR3 reads CASSPISRFADTQYF. The CDR3 nucleotides read TGCGCCAGCAGCCCGATTAGCAGGTTTGCAGATACGCAGTATTTT. The chain has TRBV5-1 and TRBJ2-3; D is undetermined. There are 15 residues in the CDR3. Trimming shortened V by 4 bases and J by 4 bases, and 16 bases separated the two germline ends. The germline CDR1 and CDR2 sequences are SGHRS and YFSETQ.

As concerns this clonotype: One junction end disagrees with the germline gene, perhaps due to a read error. This sequence joins TRBV11-2 and TRBJ1-4; D call uncertain. CDR3 length: 14 amino acids. CDR1 is SGHAT, CDR2 FQNNGV, per germline. CDR3 DNA sequence: TGTGCCAGCAGCCATGATAGCACTAATGACAAACTGATTTTT. Encoded protein: CASSHDSTNDKLIF.

V and J are TRBV5-1 and TRBJ1-2, with a possible D match to TRBD1 (5 bases). This CDR3 has 13 residues. Germline lookup yields CDR1 SGHRS and CDR2 YFSETQ. Trimming removed 2 bases at V and 2 bases at J, with 7 bases between. Written as DNA, the CDR3 is TGCGCCAGCAGCTTCGGGGGGAACTATGGCTACACCTTC. Amino acids: CASSFGGNYGYTF.

Worth noting for this clonotype: At one end, the junction sequence differs from germline, possibly due to a read error. The chain couples TRBV29-1 to TRBJ2-7, with no clear D. Germline V CDR1 and CDR2: SQVTM, ANQGSEA. The CDR3 has 12 amino acids. The CDR3 region is CSVVLRSYEEYF. The CDR3 region has the DNA TGCAGCGTTGTTCTGAGATCCTACGAGGAGTACTTC.

About this clonotype itself: At one of its ends the junction is not consistent with the germline gene, which may arise from a read error. The genes are TRBV10-3 and TRBJ2-2; D gene ambiguous. Looked up from germline, CDR1 is ENHRY and CDR2 is SYGVKD. The CDR3 totals 14 residues. For the CDR3, the DNA is TGTGCCATCAGTGTGTCGATGGCAGACGTGGAGTTGTTTTTT. This translates into CAISVSMADVELFF.

J is TRBJ2-1 and V is TRBV20-1; tentative D call: TRBD2 (6 bases). CDR1 and CDR2 (germline): DFQATT, SNEGSKA (reference sequence). This CDR3 has 14 amino acids. V was trimmed by 4 bases and J by 10 bases, leaving 20 bases between them. The CDR3 protein is CSATGILTGAEQFF. Written as DNA, the CDR3 is TGCAGTGCTACCGGGATACTAACGGGAGCCGAGCAGTTCTTC.

V usage is TRBV11-2 and J usage is TRBJ2-2; D is perhaps TRBD2 (5 bases). The CDR3 extends over 19 amino acids. Germline CDR1 and CDR2: SGHAT and FQNNGV. Trimming removed 2 bases at V and 8 bases at J, with 27 bases between. This CDR3 reads CASSLKRVSGIAIPGELFF. Here the CDR3 DNA reads TGTGCCAGCAGCTTAAAGAGGGTTTCCGGAATAGCCATCCCAGGGGAGCTGTTTTTT. Filled out from reference TRBV11-2 and TRBJ2-2, the complete variable domain reads EAGVAQSPRYKIIEKRQSVAFWCNPISGHATLYWYQQILGQGPKLLIQFQNNGVVDDSQLPKDRFSAERLKGVDSTLKIQPAKLEDSAVYLCASSLKRVSGIAIPGELFFGEGSRLTVL.

As concerns this clonotype: Because the CDR3 is missing its conserved closing phenylalanine or tryptophan, this is likely a read error. V gene TRBV29-1 combines with J gene TRBJ1-1; TRBD1 matches 9 bases. V lost 4 bases and J lost 3; bases outside the gene matches: 9. Germline CDR1 is SQVTM and CDR2 is ANQGSEA. The CDR3 is made up of 15 amino acids. The CDR3 spells CSVARTGVGYTEAFL. The CDR3 DNA reads as TGCAGCGTTGCGCGGACAGGGGTTGGCTACACTGAAGCTTTCCTT.

With regard to this clonotype: An end of the junction differs from the germline gene, which may be a read error. This sequence joins TRBV20-1 and TRBJ2-1; the D gene could be TRBD1 or TRBD2 (5 bases each). Germline CDR1 reads DFQATT; CDR2 reads SNEGSKA (reference sequence). CDR3 length equals 15 residues. This CDR3 is CSVRDPWDGYNGQFF. The CDR3 coding sequence is TGCAGTGTTAGAGATCCGTGGGACGGTTACAATGGGCAGTTCTTC.

V gene TRBV4-1 combines with J gene TRBJ2-6; perhaps TRBD1 as D (6 bases). The germline V gene encodes CDR1 MGHRA and CDR2 YSYEKL. CDR3 length equals 17 residues. Deletions cut 3 bases from V and 6 bases from J, with 18 bases between. CDR3 DNA sequence: TGCGCCAGCAGCCACCTACAGGGACGGACTGTGGCCAACGTCCTGACTTTC. Translated: CASSHLQGRTVANVLTF.

As concerns this clonotype: Possible read error: a much larger clone is one base away. This rearrangement joins TRBV20-1 to TRBJ2-3; 9 bases match TRBD2. Per germline, CDR1 DFQATT and CDR2 SNEGSKA (reference sequence). V gave up 0 bases and J gave up 8 bases; unmatched junction bases: 6. CDR3 length: 14 residues. The CDR3 DNA follows: TGCAGTGCTAGAGAGGCTAGCGGGATTGGTACGCAGTATTTT. It yields the protein CSAREASGIGTQYF.

With regard to this clonotype: A much larger clone lies one base from this, so it may be a read error. Because it lacks the conserved phenylalanine or tryptophan at the end, this CDR3 is likely a read error. No DNA is shown, since the ends of the CDR3 on it are uncertain; the CDR3 is the one TCRdb lists. The chain links TRBV29-1 to TRBJ2-7; TRBD1 is taken as the D call from the table, unchecked against the DNA. Per the germline V gene, CDR1 is SQVTM and CDR2 is ANQGSEA. The CDR3 is 11 amino acids in total, end residues counted. CDR3 region: CSVRWEFREYL.

Regarding this clonotype: One junction end disagrees with the germline gene, perhaps due to a read error. The chain links TRBV4-3 to TRBJ2-1; 10 bases are shared with TRBD2. The V gene's germline CDR1 is LGHNA and CDR2 YSLEER. There are 19 residues in the CDR3. DNA for the CDR3: TGCGCCGGCAGCCAGCATTTGCCCCGGACTAGCGGATCGAACGGTGAGCAGTCCTTC. It is translated as CAGSQHLPRTSGSNGEQSF.

Of note for this clonotype: An end of the junction differs from the germline gene, which may be a read error. This chain links TRBV10-3 with TRBJ2-7; weak D call: TRBD1 (5 bases). Germline values: CDR1 ENHRY, CDR2 SYGVKD. The CDR3 consists of 16 residues. DNA of the CDR3: TGTACCATCAGTGGTGACCAGGGTAGTCCGGCTTACGAGCAGTACTTC. Translating it yields CTISGDQGSPAYEQYF.

Note on this clonotype: The junction does not match germline at one end; this may be a read error. This rearrangement joins TRBV6-1 to TRBJ1-5; D perhaps matches TRBD1 (5 bases). The germline V gene has CDR1 MNHNS and CDR2 SASEGT. The CDR3 spans 14 residues. The CDR3 here is CAGRESYSNQPQLF. The DNA for the CDR3 is TGTGCCGGCAGGGAAAGTTATAGCAATCAGCCCCAGCTTTTT.

Notes on this clonotype: The junction shows a germline mismatch at one end, possibly a read error. The genes are TRBV11-2 and TRBJ2-1; possible D gene TRBD2, 5 bases. The CDR3 consists of 14 residues. Germline CDR1 is SGHAT and CDR2 is FQNNGV. The DNA of the CDR3 is TGTGGCAGCAGCTATATCGGGAAGGCCGATGAGCAGTTCTTC. Its translation: CGSSYIGKADEQFF.

With regard to this clonotype: This sequence may be a read error, since a much larger clone differs from it by one base. Because the CDR3 is missing its conserved closing phenylalanine or tryptophan, this is likely a read error. The chain couples TRBV10-3 to TRBJ2-1, with unresolved D. V gave up 4 bases and J gave up 2 bases, with 6 bases separating them. The CDR3 is 13 residues long. The germline CDR1 and CDR2 sequences are ENHRY and SYGVKD. CDR3 sequence reads: CAISGKTYNEQFL. The CDR3 DNA follows: TGTGCCATCAGTGGAAAAACCTACAATGAGCAGTTCTTG.

The table lists this clonotype with a count of one. A junction boundary mismatches the germline segment, possibly from a read error. The chain joins TRBV11-2 to TRBJ1-4, with a possible D match to TRBD1 (5 bases). Germline CDR1 reads SGHAT; CDR2 reads FQNNGV. The CDR3 is 14 amino acids. The CDR3 region has the DNA TGTGCCAGCAGCCTTGACAGCGCTAATGAAAAATTGTTTTTT. This encodes CASSLDSANEKLFF.

The V call is TRBV6-2 or TRBV6-3, the J call TRBJ1-2, with TRBD1 identical over 9 bases. Germline assignment: CDR1 MNHEY and CDR2 SVGEGT. The CDR3 is 14 residues long. V lost 8 bases, J lost 6 bases, and 10 bases stayed unmatched. CDR3 protein: CASCHGQGQNGYTF. Here the CDR3 DNA reads TGTGCCAGCTGCCACGGACAGGGGCAGAATGGCTACACCTTC.

In regard to this clonotype: This may come from a read error, since a much larger clone is one base off. The rearrangement joins TRBV11-1 to TRBJ2-2; no firm D call. Trimming took off 3 bases at V and 5 bases at J, with 4 bases between the two ends. The CDR3 has 12 amino acids. Germline CDR1 is SGHAT and CDR2 is FQDESV (reference sequence). CDR3 nucleotides: TGTGCCAGCAGCTTCGCGACCGGGGAGCTGTTTTTT. This codes for CASSFATGELFF.